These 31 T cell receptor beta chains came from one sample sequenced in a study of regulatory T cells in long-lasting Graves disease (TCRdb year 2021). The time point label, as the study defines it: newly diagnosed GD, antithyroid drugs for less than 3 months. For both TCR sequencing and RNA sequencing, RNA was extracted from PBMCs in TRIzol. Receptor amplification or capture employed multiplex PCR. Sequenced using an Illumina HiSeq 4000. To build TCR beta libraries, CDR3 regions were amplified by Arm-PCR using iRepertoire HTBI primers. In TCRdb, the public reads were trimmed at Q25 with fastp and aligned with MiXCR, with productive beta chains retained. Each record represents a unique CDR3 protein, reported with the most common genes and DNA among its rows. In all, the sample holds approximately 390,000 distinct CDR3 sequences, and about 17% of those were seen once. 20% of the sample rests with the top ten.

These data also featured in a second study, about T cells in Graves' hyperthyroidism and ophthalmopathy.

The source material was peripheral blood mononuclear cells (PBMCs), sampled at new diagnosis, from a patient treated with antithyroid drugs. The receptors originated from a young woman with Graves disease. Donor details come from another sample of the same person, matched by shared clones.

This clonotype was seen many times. The CDR3 coding sequence is TGTGCCAGCAGCTCGACGTACGAGCAGTACTTC. Protein: CASSSTYEQYF. The rearrangement joins TRBV11-2 to TRBJ2-7; D gene ambiguous. CDR3 size: 11 residues. Germline-derived CDR1 and CDR2 are SGHAT and FQNNGV. Between the trimmed V and J ends, which lost 4 bases and 4 bases, there was a span of 5 bases.

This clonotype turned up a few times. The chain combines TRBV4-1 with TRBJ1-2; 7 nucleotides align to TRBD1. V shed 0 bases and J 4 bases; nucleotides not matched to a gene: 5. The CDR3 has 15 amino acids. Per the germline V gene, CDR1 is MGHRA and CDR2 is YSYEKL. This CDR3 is CASSQDVGQAYGYTF. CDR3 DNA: TGCGCCAGCAGCCAAGATGTAGGACAGGCCTATGGCTACACCTTC.

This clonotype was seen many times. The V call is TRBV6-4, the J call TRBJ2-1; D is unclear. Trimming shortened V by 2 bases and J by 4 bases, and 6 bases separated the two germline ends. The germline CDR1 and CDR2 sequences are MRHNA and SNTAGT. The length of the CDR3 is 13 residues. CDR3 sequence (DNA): TGTGCCAGCAGTGACGAGACGTACAATGAGCAGTTCTTC. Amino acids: CASSDETYNEQFF.

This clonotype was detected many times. The CDR3 protein is CAIRPTSAHLGDTGELFF. CDR3 bases: TGTGCCATCAGGCCGACTAGCGCCCACCTGGGGGACACCGGGGAGCTGTTTTTT. The rearrangement links TRBV10-3 to TRBJ2-2; 8 bases agree with TRBD2. This CDR3 region has 18 residues. Germline lookup yields CDR1 ENHRY and CDR2 SYGVKD. The V segment lost 6 bases and the J segment 3 bases; nucleotides outside the gene matches: 15.

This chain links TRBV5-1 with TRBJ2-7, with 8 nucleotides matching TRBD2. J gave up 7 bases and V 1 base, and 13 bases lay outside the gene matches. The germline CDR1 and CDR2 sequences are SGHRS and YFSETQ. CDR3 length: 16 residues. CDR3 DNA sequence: TGCGCCAGCAGCTTGATCCCCCGGGGGGGCTTCGGGGAGCAGTACTTC. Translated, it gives CASSLIPRGGFGEQYF.

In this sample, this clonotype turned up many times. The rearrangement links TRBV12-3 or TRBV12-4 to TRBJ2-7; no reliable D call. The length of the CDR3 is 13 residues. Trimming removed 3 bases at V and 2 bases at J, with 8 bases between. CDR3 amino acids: CASSFTYTYEQYF. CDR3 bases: TGTGCCAGCAGTTTTACGTATACCTACGAGCAGTACTTC.

CDR3 DNA sequence: TGTGCCAGCAGTCCTCGAGGACTAGCGGCCACATACAATGAGCAGTTCTTC. As protein: CASSPRGLAATYNEQFF. This chain uses TRBV9 with TRBJ2-1, with 10 bases fitting TRBD2. CDR1 SGDLS and CDR2 YYNGEE come from the germline V gene. Trimming took 5 bases from V and 4 from J; bases not matched to a gene: 12. This CDR3 region has 17 residues.

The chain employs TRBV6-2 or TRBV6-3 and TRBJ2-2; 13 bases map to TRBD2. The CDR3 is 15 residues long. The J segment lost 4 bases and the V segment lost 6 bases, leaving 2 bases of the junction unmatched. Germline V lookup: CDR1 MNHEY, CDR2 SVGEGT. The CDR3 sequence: CASRRTSGSTGELFF. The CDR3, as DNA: TGTGCCAGCAGACGGACTAGCGGGAGCACCGGGGAGCTGTTTTTT.

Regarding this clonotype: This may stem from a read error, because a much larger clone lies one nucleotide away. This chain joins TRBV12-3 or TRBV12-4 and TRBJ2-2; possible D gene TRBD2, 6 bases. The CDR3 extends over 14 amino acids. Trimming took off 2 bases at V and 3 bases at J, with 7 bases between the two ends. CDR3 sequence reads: CASSLWGDTGELFF. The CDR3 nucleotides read TGTGCCAGCAGTTTATGGGGGGACACCGGGGAGCTGTTTTTT.

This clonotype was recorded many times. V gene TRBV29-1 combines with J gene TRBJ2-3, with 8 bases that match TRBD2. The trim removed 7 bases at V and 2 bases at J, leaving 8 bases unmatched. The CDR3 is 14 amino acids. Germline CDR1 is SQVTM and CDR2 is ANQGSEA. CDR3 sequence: CSAKREWVTDTQYF. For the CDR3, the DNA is TGCAGCGCCAAGCGGGAGTGGGTCACAGATACGCAGTATTTT.

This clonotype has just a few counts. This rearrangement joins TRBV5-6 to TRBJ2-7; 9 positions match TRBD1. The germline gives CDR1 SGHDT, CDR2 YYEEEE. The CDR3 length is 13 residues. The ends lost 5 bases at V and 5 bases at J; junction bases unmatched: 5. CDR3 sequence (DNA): TGTGCCAGCAGAGGGACAGGGAGTAACGAGCAGTACTTC. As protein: CASRGTGSNEQYF.

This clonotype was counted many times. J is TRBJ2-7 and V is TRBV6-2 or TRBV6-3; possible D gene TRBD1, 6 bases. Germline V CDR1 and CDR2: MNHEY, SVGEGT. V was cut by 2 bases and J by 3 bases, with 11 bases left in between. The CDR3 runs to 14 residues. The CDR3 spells CASSYGGQSYEQYF. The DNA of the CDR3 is TGTGCCAGCAGTTACGGGGGCCAGAGCTACGAGCAGTACTTC.

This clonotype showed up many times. The CDR3 nucleotides are TGTGCCAGCAGCCCTCTGAGCAGCCGAAACACTGAAGCTTTCTTT. Translated, it gives CASSPLSSRNTEAFF. The rearrangement uses TRBV11-2 and TRBJ1-1; D call uncertain. CDR1 is SGHAT, CDR2 FQNNGV, per germline. The CDR3 length is 15 residues. Trimming shortened V by 5 bases and J by 2 bases, and 15 bases separated the two germline ends.

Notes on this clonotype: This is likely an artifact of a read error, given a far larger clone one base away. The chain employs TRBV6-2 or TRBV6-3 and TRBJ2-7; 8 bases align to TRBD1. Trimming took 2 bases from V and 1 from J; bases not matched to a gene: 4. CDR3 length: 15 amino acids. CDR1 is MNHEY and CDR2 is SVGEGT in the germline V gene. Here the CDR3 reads CASSYGQGASYEQYF. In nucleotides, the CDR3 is TGTGCCAGCAGTTACGGACAGGGTGCGTCCTACGAGCAGTACTTC.

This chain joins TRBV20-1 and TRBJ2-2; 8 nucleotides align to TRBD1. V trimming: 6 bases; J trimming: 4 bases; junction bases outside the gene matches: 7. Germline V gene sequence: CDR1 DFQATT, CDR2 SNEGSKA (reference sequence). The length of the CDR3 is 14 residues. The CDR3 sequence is CSAPGQGVTGELFF. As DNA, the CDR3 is TGCAGTGCGCCAGGACAGGGAGTCACCGGGGAGCTGTTTTTT.

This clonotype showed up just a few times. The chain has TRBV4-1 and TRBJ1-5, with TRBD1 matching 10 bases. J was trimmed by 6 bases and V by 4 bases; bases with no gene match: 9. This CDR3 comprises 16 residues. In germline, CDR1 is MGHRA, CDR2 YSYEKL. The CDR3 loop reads CASSPDDRGRLQPQHF. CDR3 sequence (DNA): TGCGCCAGCAGCCCCGACGACAGGGGGCGACTTCAGCCCCAGCATTTT.

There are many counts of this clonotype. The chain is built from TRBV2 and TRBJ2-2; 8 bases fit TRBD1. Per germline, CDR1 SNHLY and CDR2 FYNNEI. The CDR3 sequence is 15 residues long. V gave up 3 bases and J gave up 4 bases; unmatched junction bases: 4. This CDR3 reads CASSEDRVPTGELFF. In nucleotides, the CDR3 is TGTGCCAGCAGTGAGGACAGGGTCCCCACCGGGGAGCTGTTTTTT.

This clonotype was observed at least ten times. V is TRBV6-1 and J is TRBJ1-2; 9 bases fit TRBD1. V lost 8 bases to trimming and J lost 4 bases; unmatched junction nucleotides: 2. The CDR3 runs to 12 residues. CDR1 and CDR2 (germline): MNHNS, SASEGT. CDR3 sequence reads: CASRDRAYGYTF. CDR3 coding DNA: TGTGCCAGCCGGGACAGGGCCTATGGCTACACCTTC.

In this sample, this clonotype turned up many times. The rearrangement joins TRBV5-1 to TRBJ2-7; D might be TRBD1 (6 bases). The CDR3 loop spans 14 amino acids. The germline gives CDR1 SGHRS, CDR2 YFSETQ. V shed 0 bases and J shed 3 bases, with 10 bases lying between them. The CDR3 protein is CASSLGTANYEQYF. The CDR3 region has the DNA TGCGCCAGCAGCTTGGGGACAGCAAACTACGAGCAGTACTTC.

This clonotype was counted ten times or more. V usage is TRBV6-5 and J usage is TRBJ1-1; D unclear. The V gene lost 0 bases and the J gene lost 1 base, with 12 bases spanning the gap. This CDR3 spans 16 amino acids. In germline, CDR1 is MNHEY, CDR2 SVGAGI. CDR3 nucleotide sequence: TGTGCCAGCAGTTACTCACGGCCCGGCCAGAACACTGAAGCTTTCTTT. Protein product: CASSYSRPGQNTEAFF.

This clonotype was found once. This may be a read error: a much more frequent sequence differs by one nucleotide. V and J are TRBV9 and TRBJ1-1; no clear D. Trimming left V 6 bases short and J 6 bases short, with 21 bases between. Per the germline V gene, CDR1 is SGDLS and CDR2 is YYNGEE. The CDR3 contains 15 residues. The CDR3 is CASTPRGFVNAEAFF. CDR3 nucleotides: TGTGCCAGCACTCCCCGAGGATTTGTAAACGCTGAAGCTTTCTTT.

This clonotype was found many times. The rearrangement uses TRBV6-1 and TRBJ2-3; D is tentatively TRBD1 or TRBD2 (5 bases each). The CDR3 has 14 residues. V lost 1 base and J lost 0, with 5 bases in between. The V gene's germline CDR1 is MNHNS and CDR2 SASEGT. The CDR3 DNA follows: TGTGCCAGCAGTGAAGGGGACAGCACAGATACGCAGTATTTT. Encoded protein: CASSEGDSTDTQYF.

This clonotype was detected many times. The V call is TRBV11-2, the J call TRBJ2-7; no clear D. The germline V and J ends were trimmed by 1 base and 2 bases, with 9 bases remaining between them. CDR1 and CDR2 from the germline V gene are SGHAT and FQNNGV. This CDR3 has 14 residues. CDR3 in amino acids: CASSLVTKAYEQYF. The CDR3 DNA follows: TGTGCCAGCAGCTTAGTGACAAAAGCCTACGAGCAGTACTTC. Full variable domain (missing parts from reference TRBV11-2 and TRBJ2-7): EAGVAQSPRYKIIEKRQSVAFWCNPISGHATLYWYQQILGQGPKLLIQFQNNGVVDDSQLPKDRFSAERLKGVDSTLKIQPAKLEDSAVYLCASSLVTKAYEQYFGPGTRLTVT.

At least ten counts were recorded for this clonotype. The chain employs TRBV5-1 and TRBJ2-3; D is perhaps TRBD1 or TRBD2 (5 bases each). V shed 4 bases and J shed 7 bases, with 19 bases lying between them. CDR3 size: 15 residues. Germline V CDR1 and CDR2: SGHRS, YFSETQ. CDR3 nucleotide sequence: TGCGCCAGCAGCCCCATCTTGGGGGAGAGTAATACGCAGTATTTT. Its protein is CASSPILGESNTQYF.

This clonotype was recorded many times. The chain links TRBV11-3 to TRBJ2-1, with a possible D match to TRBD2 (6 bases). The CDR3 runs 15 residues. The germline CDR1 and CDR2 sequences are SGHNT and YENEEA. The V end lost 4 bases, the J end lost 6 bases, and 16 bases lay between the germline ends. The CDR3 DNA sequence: TGTGCCAGCAGCTCTGGGGAGTTGGGAGGCAATGAGCAGTTCTTC. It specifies CASSSGELGGNEQFF.

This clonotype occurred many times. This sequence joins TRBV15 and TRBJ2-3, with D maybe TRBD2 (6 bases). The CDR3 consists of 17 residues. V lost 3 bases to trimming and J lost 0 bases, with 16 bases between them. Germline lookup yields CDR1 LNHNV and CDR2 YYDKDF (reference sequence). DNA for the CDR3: TGTGCCACCAGCAGCCCTCGGGGGACGGCTAGCACAGATACGCAGTATTTT. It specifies CATSSPRGTASTDTQYF.

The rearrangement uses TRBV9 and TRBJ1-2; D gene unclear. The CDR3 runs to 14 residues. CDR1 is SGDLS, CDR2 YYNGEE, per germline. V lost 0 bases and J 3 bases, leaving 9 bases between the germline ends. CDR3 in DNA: TGTGCCAGCAGCGTAGGAGGTCAGGACTATGGCTACACCTTC. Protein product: CASSVGGQDYGYTF.

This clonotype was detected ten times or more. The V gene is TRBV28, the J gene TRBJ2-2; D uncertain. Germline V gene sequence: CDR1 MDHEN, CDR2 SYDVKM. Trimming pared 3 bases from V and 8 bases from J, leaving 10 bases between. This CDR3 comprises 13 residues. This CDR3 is CASSFPRLGELFF. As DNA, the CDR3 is TGTGCCAGCAGTTTTCCTCGTTTAGGGGAGCTGTTTTTT.

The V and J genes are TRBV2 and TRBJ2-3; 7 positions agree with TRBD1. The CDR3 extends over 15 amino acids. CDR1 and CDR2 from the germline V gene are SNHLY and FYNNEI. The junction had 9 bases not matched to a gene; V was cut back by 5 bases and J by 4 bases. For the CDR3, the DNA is TGTGCCAGCAGTTACAGGGGTCTTATCGCAGATACGCAGTATTTT. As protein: CASSYRGLIADTQYF. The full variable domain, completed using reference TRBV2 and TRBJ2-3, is EPEVTQTPSHQVTQMGQEVILRCVPISNHLYFYWYRQILGQKVEFLVSFYNNEISEKSEIFDDQFSVERPDGSNFTLKIRSTKLEDSAMYFCASSYRGLIADTQYFGPGTRLTVL.

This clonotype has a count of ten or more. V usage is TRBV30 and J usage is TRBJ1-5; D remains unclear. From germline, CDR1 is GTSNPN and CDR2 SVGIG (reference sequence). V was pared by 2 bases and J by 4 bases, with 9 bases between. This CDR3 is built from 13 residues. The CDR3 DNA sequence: TGTGCCTGGAGTAGTGGTGCAAATCAGCCCCAGCATTTT. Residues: CAWSSGANQPQHF.

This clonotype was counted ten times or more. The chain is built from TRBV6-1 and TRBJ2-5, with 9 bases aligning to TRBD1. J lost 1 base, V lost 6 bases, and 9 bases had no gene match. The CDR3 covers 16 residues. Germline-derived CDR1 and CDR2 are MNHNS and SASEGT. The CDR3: CASSLLPGQGQETQYF. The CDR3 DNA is TGTGCCAGCAGCCTACTACCGGGACAGGGCCAAGAGACCCAGTACTTC.